Listed here are 27 T cell receptor beta chains from one sample, sequenced in a study of T-cell memory formation after mild COVID-19. TCRdb re-analysed the 5' RACE reads in MiXCR, keeping a single row per CDR3 protein. The profile shows more than 200,000 distinct CDR3 sequences, roughly 17% of them singletons. Sequencing was done on a sample of PBMCs or a T cell subset sorted from them (not recorded which). The origin of the receptors is a man between 18 and 35 years old who had mild COVID-19 (a few samples of this study predate the infection). Cell type and time point are not known.

This clonotype was observed a few times. J is TRBJ1-5 and V is TRBV18; possibly TRBD1 for D (6 bases). Germline V CDR1 and CDR2: KGHSH, LQKENI. The CDR3 sequence is 14 residues long. V was clipped by 6 bases and J by 2 bases, with 11 bases between them. Here the CDR3 reads CASSEGVGNQPQHF. The CDR3 DNA reads TGTGCCAGCTCCGAGGGGGTGGGCAATCAGCCCCAGCATTTT.

This clonotype was counted between two and nine times. The chain couples TRBV10-3 to TRBJ2-5, with D tentatively TRBD2 (6 bases). The germline V gene has CDR1 ENHRY and CDR2 SYGVKD. V lost 0 bases and J 3 bases, leaving 11 bases between the germline ends. This CDR3 has 15 residues. CDR3 in DNA: TGTGCCATCAGTGAGTCGGCGGGGTGGAAAGAGACCCAGTACTTC. Translated, it gives CAISESAGWKETQYF.

The table lists this clonotype with a few counts. V and J are TRBV5-1 and TRBJ1-6, with 9 positions matching TRBD1. Unmatched junction bases numbered 5, after V lost 3 bases and J lost 7 bases. CDR1 is SGHRS and CDR2 is YFSETQ in the germline V gene. This CDR3 region has 15 residues. The CDR3 nucleotides are TGCGCCAGCAGCTACCGGGACAGGGACAATTCACCCCTCCACTTT. It encodes CASSYRDRDNSPLHF.

This clonotype was picked up a small number of times. The chain links TRBV20-1 to TRBJ2-5; D remains unclear. This CDR3 region has 15 residues. V was clipped by 1 base and J by 0 bases, with 12 bases between them. Germline values: CDR1 DFQATT, CDR2 SNEGSKA (reference sequence). CDR3: CSARVTNPYQETQYF. DNA for the CDR3: TGCAGTGCTAGAGTCACAAACCCGTACCAAGAGACCCAGTACTTC.

The chain uses TRBV9 and TRBJ1-2; no clear D. V was pared by 2 bases and J by 0 bases, with 11 bases between. There are 15 residues in the CDR3. The germline V gene encodes CDR1 SGDLS and CDR2 YYNGEE. The CDR3 nucleotides are TGTGCCAGCAGCGTCGACGGATCAGCTAACTATGGCTACACCTTC. Encoded protein: CASSVDGSANYGYTF.

This clonotype was recorded many times. The chain couples TRBV7-2 to TRBJ2-3; 7 bases are a match to TRBD1. Losses at the gene ends were 6 bases for V and 5 bases for J; bases not matched to a gene: 5. The CDR3 totals 13 residues. Germline CDR1 and CDR2: SGHTA and FQGNSA. CDR3 loop: CASRSQGLDTQYF. Here the CDR3 DNA reads TGTGCCAGCAGGTCACAGGGGTTAGATACGCAGTATTTT. The full variable domain, rest sourced from reference TRBV7-2 and TRBJ2-3, is GAGVSQSPSNKVTEKGKDVELRCDPISGHTALYWYRQSLGQGLEFLIYFQGNSAPDKSGLPSDRFSAERTGGSVSTLTIQRTQQEDSAVYLCASRSQGLDTQYFGPGTRLTVL.

The chain joins TRBV7-8 to TRBJ2-7, with 10 bases that match TRBD2. Germline V gene sequence: CDR1 SGHVS, CDR2 FQNEAQ. This CDR3 has 15 residues. V trimming: 5 bases; J trimming: 2 bases; junction bases outside the gene matches: 6. The CDR3 sequence: CASSPELAGAYEQYF. The CDR3 bases are TGTGCCAGCAGCCCCGAGCTAGCGGGGGCCTACGAGCAGTACTTC.

This clonotype has a handful of counts. The chain couples TRBV6-4 to TRBJ1-1, with unresolved D. Germline CDR1 is MRHNA and CDR2 is SNTAGT. The CDR3 length is 16 residues. The V and J ends lost 1 base and 3 bases respectively, with 15 bases between them. In nucleotides, the CDR3 is TGTGCCAGCAGTGACTATCCAGCAAGTACCTACACTGAAGCTTTCTTT. It specifies CASSDYPASTYTEAFF.

V usage is TRBV7-8 and J usage is TRBJ1-4, with a tentative D call TRBD1 (6 bases). CDR1 and CDR2 from the germline V gene are SGHVS and FQNEAQ. V was shortened by 5 bases and J by 8 bases, with 18 bases between the two germline ends. CDR3 length: 15 residues. The CDR3, as DNA: TGTGCCAGCAGCCTATTTCGCAGGGGAGACGAAAAACTGTTTTTT. Translating it yields CASSLFRRGDEKLFF.

This chain uses TRBV3-1 with TRBJ2-5, with 7 nucleotides matching TRBD2. The CDR3 has 10 residues. The germline V gene has CDR1 LGHDT and CDR2 YNNKEL (reference sequence). The CDR3 region is CGGGGETQYF. The CDR3 DNA follows: TGTGGGGGGGGAGGAGAGACCCAGTACTTC.

The rearrangement links TRBV20-1 to TRBJ1-5, with D maybe TRBD1 (5 bases). Trimming pared 4 bases from V and 7 bases from J, leaving 14 bases between. This CDR3 is built from 13 residues. The germline CDR1 and CDR2 sequences are DFQATT and SNEGSKA (reference sequence). The CDR3 region is CSATGTPTQPQHF. The CDR3 nucleotides are TGCAGTGCTACCGGGACCCCGACCCAGCCCCAGCATTTT.

This sequence joins TRBV7-3 and TRBJ1-6; D is undetermined. Germline V CDR1 and CDR2: SGHTA, FQGTGA. Trimming left V 5 bases short and J 6 bases short, with 14 bases between. The CDR3 spans 15 residues. DNA of the CDR3: TGTGCCAGCAGCCTCAGTGGAATTACTAATTCACCCCTCCACTTT. Translation: CASSLSGITNSPLHF. Full variable domain (remainder filled in from reference TRBV7-3 and TRBJ1-6): GAGVSQTPSNKVTEKGKYVELRCDPISGHTALYWYRQSLGQGPEFLIYFQGTGAADDSGLPNDRFFAVRPEGSVSTLKIQRTERGDSAVYLCASSLSGITNSPLHFGNGTRLTVT.

The chain links TRBV15 to TRBJ2-4, with no clear D. From germline, CDR1 is LNHNV and CDR2 YYDKDF (reference sequence). The CDR3 is 16 residues long. With 0 bases removed from V and 0 bases from J, the gap between germline ends came to 9 bases. The CDR3 DNA follows: TGTGCCACCAGCAGAGAACATGGTTTAGCCAAAAACATTCAGTACTTC. Translation: CATSREHGLAKNIQYF.

This clonotype came up a few times. The chain employs TRBV5-1 and TRBJ1-1; no reliable D call. The V end lost 4 bases, the J end lost 7 bases, and 14 bases lay between the germline ends. Germline CDR1 is SGHRS and CDR2 is YFSETQ. There are 13 residues in the CDR3. CDR3 sequence: CASSQGYAGEAFF. Written as DNA, the CDR3 is TGCGCCAGCAGCCAAGGTTATGCAGGTGAAGCTTTCTTT.

The V and J genes are TRBV10-3 and TRBJ1-1, with D perhaps TRBD1 (5 bases). Trimming left V 4 bases short and J 7 bases short, with 13 bases between. CDR3 size: 13 residues. Germline loops: CDR1 ENHRY, CDR2 SYGVKD. CDR3 region: CAISAAREHEAFF. In DNA form, the CDR3 reads TGTGCCATCAGTGCGGCCAGGGAACATGAAGCTTTCTTT.

The rearrangement links TRBV2 to TRBJ1-3; D remains ambiguous. Trimming took 3 bases from V and 2 from J, leaving 8 bases between them. CDR1 and CDR2 from the germline V gene are SNHLY and FYNNEI. CDR3 length: 14 residues. CDR3 loop: CASSDQTTGNTIYF. The CDR3 nucleotides read TGTGCCAGCAGTGATCAGACTACTGGAAACACCATATATTTT.

The chain joins TRBV29-1 to TRBJ1-1, with a weak D call TRBD1 (5 bases). The V and J ends lost 3 bases and 4 bases respectively, with 15 bases between them. The CDR3 covers 14 residues. CDR1 and CDR2 from the germline V gene are SQVTM and ANQGSEA. The CDR3 sequence: CSVEGWGAGTEAFF. The CDR3 nucleotides read TGCAGCGTTGAGGGATGGGGCGCTGGCACTGAAGCTTTCTTT.

This clonotype appeared a few times. V gene TRBV7-2 combines with J gene TRBJ1-1, with 7 nucleotides matching TRBD1. The V segment lost 2 bases and the J segment 4 bases; nucleotides outside the gene matches: 10. The CDR3 runs to 16 residues. Per germline, CDR1 SGHTA and CDR2 FQGNSA. The CDR3, as DNA: TGTGCCAGCAGCTTAAGTTCGGCAGGACAGGTCACTGAAGCTTTCTTT. Its translation is CASSLSSAGQVTEAFF.

The gene calls are TRBV7-9 and TRBJ2-5; D gene unclear. CDR1 is SEHNR and CDR2 is FQNEAQ in the germline V gene (reference sequence). V lost 3 bases to trimming and J lost 4 bases, with 18 bases between them. The CDR3 is made up of 16 amino acids. The CDR3 loop is CASSFDLRASGETQYF. CDR3 DNA sequence: TGTGCCAGCAGCTTTGATCTCCGGGCCTCAGGAGAGACCCAGTACTTC.

The chain links TRBV14 to TRBJ1-2, with unresolved D. This CDR3 has 16 amino acids. The germline gives CDR1 SGHDN, CDR2 FVKESK. V lost 3 bases, J lost 6 bases, and 20 bases lay in between. CDR3 nucleotides: TGTGCCAGCAGCCAGTTAGTTGGACCCACGAGGAATGGCTACACCTTC. Protein product: CASSQLVGPTRNGYTF. Full variable domain (missing parts from reference TRBV14 and TRBJ1-2): EAGVTQFPSHSVIEKGQTVTLRCDPISGHDNLYWYRRVMGKEIKFLLHFVKESKQDESGMPNNRFLAERTGGTYSTLKVQPAELEDSGVYFCASSQLVGPTRNGYTFGSGTRLTVV.

This rearrangement joins TRBV6-2 or TRBV6-3 to TRBJ2-3; D may be TRBD1 (6 bases). This CDR3 has 12 residues. Trimming left V 6 bases short and J 13 bases short, with 17 bases between. CDR1 and CDR2 (germline): MNHEY, SVGEGT. The CDR3 reads CASRRQATNEYF. For the CDR3, the DNA is TGTGCCAGCAGACGACAGGCCACCAACGAGTATTTT.

This clonotype was picked up many times. This CDR3 is CASSSPPQGRNIQYF. The DNA for the CDR3 is TGTGCCAGCAGCTCGCCCCCTCAGGGGAGAAACATTCAGTACTTC. The V gene is TRBV5-5, the J gene TRBJ2-4, with D perhaps matching TRBD1 (6 bases). The CDR3 covers 15 residues. The germline V gene has CDR1 SGHKS and CDR2 YYEKEE (reference sequence). V was clipped by 3 bases and J by 6 bases, with 16 bases between them.

This chain joins TRBV4-1 and TRBJ2-1; 8 positions match TRBD2. Germline loops: CDR1 MGHRA, CDR2 YSYEKL. This CDR3 spans 17 amino acids. Trimming removed 5 bases from V and 7 bases from J; junction bases left unmatched: 16. DNA of the CDR3: TGCGCCAGCAGCTCCCGTACGCCGGGACTAGGGCGGAATGAGCAGTTCTTC. Translated: CASSSRTPGLGRNEQFF.

This clonotype was observed a few times. J is TRBJ2-5 and V is TRBV4-3; 8 bases are shared with TRBD2. The V segment lost 3 bases and the J segment 4 bases; nucleotides outside the gene matches: 4. The CDR3 contains 14 residues. The germline gives CDR1 LGHNA, CDR2 YSLEER. The CDR3 coding sequence is TGCGCCAGCAGCCACGGGGGGGCCGTAGAGACCCAGTACTTC. The encoded protein is CASSHGGAVETQYF.

This clonotype was found a few times. This chain connects TRBV20-1 to TRBJ1-5; 9 nucleotides agree with TRBD1. The V gene end was trimmed by 3 bases and the J gene end by 7 bases; junction bases not matched to a gene: 4. The CDR3 covers 13 residues. Germline loops: CDR1 DFQATT, CDR2 SNEGSKA (reference sequence). CDR3 nucleotides: TGCAGTGCTAGGGGACAGGGAGACCAGCCCCAGCATTTT. Protein product: CSARGQGDQPQHF.

This clonotype was seen more than once but under ten times. V is TRBV7-2 and J is TRBJ2-1, with D possibly being TRBD2 (6 bases). The CDR3 spans 14 residues. Trimming cost V 3 bases and J 6 bases, with 12 bases left between them. Per the germline V gene, CDR1 is SGHTA and CDR2 is FQGNSA. This chain's CDR3 is CASSFGGTLNEQFF. In nucleotides, the CDR3 is TGTGCCAGCAGCTTCGGCGGGACGCTCAATGAGCAGTTCTTC.

The rearrangement links TRBV3-1 to TRBJ1-2; D is unresolved. CDR3 length equals 13 residues. The V end lost 2 bases, the J end lost 8 bases, and 12 bases lay between the germline ends. From germline, CDR1 is LGHDT and CDR2 YNNKEL (reference sequence). DNA for the CDR3: TGTGCCAGCAGCCAACTAAGGGCGGAGGGCTACACCTTC. This gives the protein CASSQLRAEGYTF.